This T cell receptor beta chain appears in the sequencing data of a study of long-term antiretroviral therapy in people with HIV (dated by TCRdb to the early 2020s). Context from the whole study: Collection of the earliest samples took place about a decade ahead of the 2015 WHO recommendation for immediate ART, at a time when ART was typically delayed until CD4 counts fell. Test extractions of a monoclonal T-cell line alongside about 35 polyclonal samples showed no cross-contamination during QIAcube processing. From some 27 adults with confirmed HIV infection, the cohort provided over 150 cryopreserved PBMC samples, gathered serially across a mean of approximately six years (range 1-12). A retrospective serial study tested whether changes in peripheral blood TRB repertoire composition and diversity were associated with ART initiation and durable HIV suppression. Among the approximately 30 participants with HIV, about a dozen were female. The research as a whole found: Expanded TRB clones identified before ART initiation dominated the repertoire at all time points, although this dominance fluctuated and declined in many PLHIV after ART. Inferences about post-ART repertoire changes are limited because no data were available on ART adherence, viral resistance or therapy changes. Samples dated from the mid-2000s to the late 2010s, and the ART regimens used may be less effective than current ones. Compared with controls, HIV repertoires had narrower CDR3 length ranges, and the network structure pointed to an antigen-experienced repertoire that shifted only slightly toward naive after ART. Limited PBMC availability meant only the TCR beta chain was sequenced, without alpha chain pairing. Starting ART was linked to a significant rise in TRB diversity, yet even with long-term ART the diversity remained significantly lower than in transplant donor controls. Because cell numbers in pre-ART samples were limited, unsorted PBMC were profiled instead of sorted CD4+ and CD8+ T cells.

The immunoSEQ hsTCRB v3.0 assay was used at survey level resolution to sequence the TRB variable region. TRB sequencing targeted a depth of about 35,000-55,000 T-cell genomes per sample. An Illumina MiSeq with a v3 150-cycle kit was used to sequence the pooled TRB libraries. On the authors' methods: Repertoire analysis was performed in R inside a reproducible Nextflow workflow that covered QC, data transformation and analysis. LymphoSeq2, an R package for exploring AIRR-Seq data, was used to implement custom analyses. A handful of samples that produced fewer than 5000 total TRB sequences were removed, so approximately 190 HIV repertoires were analyzed. Of the 188 retained HIV repertoires, about 61 were collected before and around 130 after ART initiation. Each repertoire was downsampled to 5000 TRB nucleotide sequences, and summary statistics were averaged across 100 downsampling iterations. The analysis kept only TRB sequences whose CDR3 regions were at least seven amino acids long. Diversity was measured with a Shannon entropy-derived clonality score and the Gini coefficient. In the repertoire networks, any two of the top 5000 CDR3 amino acid sequences were connected whenever the two sequences differed by an edit distance of one. For TRB CDR3 amino acid sequences, GLIPH2 was used to predict antigen specificity groups and MHC restriction. CDR3 amino acid sequences were matched against VDJdb and McPAS-TCR to flag known CMV, EBV, HIV or tissue antigen associations. Pre-ART, post-ART and control groups were compared with Wilcoxon signed-rank tests and Holm-Bonferroni correction. The source is immuneACCESS, and TCRdb retained only in-frame sequences with V and J called. Part of the clones is not carried over; for the studies checked, unresolved V genes explain less than half of this, and the remainder is unexplained. The DNA was the basis for D and trimming; V, J and clone size are from that table. A total of fewer than 40,000 clones appear in this sample, around 85% of them only once. Under 5% of the sample comes from the top ten.

This clone was seen a handful of times. Its antigen is currently not known. One base away there is no much larger clone; base qualities are not given. To be included, a participant needed at least one PBMC sample from before ART initiation plus at least two post-ART samples. Every participant with HIV received treatment in the United States of America. Before DNA extraction, cryopreserved samples of roughly 0.95-10 million PBMC were thawed and washed. At the time of the earliest PBMC sample for each participant with HIV, ages ranged from about 23 to 60 years. PBMC samples were contributed by each participant from 1-4 timepoints before ART initiation and 2-8 timepoints after ART initiation, with a median of 7 samples. Serial HIV viral load, CD4+ T-cell count, ART history and demographic data were obtained for every participant. A Qiagen kit on a QIAcube was used to extract genomic DNA from unsorted PBMC, with samples processed in batches of 12.

V drops 1 base and J drops 8 bases, leaving 5 bases in between. Counted from cysteine to phenylalanine, this CDR3 has 12 amino acids. CDR3 DNA is the only sequence kept; it has 36 bases, read in frame from the first base. The germline V gene (reference sequence) supplies CDR1 SEHNR and CDR2 FQNEAQ. The sequence was obtained from a woman in her forties or fifties with HIV. The receptor chain draws on TRBV7-9 and TRBJ2-2; the D gene assignment is ambiguous. The input for sequencing was unsorted PBMCs, taken 1.2 years after starting antiretroviral therapy. The sequenced DNA is TGTGCCAGCAGCTTAGTGGTGGGGGAGCTGTTTTTT. Its coded protein is CASSLVVGELFF. This CDR3, with the reference TRBV7-9 and TRBJ2-2 proteins standing in past its ends, gives the full variable domain DTGVSQNPRHKITKRGQNVTFRCDPISEHNRLYWYRQTLGQGPEFLTYFQNEAQLEKSRLLSDRFSAERPKGSFSTLEIQRTEQGDSAMYLCASSLVVGELFFGEGSRLTVL.